Shown below are 30 T cell receptor beta chains from a single sample sequenced in a study of OX40 agonist ivuxolimab in advanced cancers. Produced via immunoSEQ multiplex PCR; TCRdb's table is partial and in-frame only. This sample has around 100,000 clones; about nine tenths occur once, and the top ten carry roughly 0.15%. The sample was CD4+ or CD8+ T cells sorted from blood, taken in a trial of the OX40 agonist ivuxolimab. All receptors come from an adult with an advanced solid tumor such as melanoma, head and neck, liver or kidney cancer.

The genes are TRBV7-8 and TRBJ2-7; 11 bases match TRBD2. V gave up 10 bases and J gave up 2 bases; unmatched junction bases: 22. CDR3 length: 19 amino acids. Per germline, CDR1 SGHVS and CDR2 FQNEAQ. CDR3: CATVWRGGTSGPAAYEQYF. DNA of the CDR3: TGTGCCACGGTATGGAGGGGGGGGACTAGCGGACCGGCAGCCTACGAGCAGTACTTC.

The rearrangement links TRBV1 to TRBJ2-5; the D call in the table, TRBD2, was not verified against the DNA. TRBV1 is a pseudogene segment. CDR3 length: 15 amino acids. The CDR3 bases are TGCACCAGCAGCCAAGGGGACTGGAGACAAGAGACCCAGTACTTC. It encodes CTSSQGDWRQETQYF.

The chain carries TRBV20-1 and TRBJ1-2; unclear D gene. Germline assignment: CDR1 DFQATT and CDR2 SNEGSKA (reference sequence). The CDR3 loop spans 11 amino acids. V was shortened by 3 bases and J by 6 bases, with 8 bases between the two germline ends. The CDR3: CSASSRNGYTF. The DNA for the CDR3 is TGCAGTGCTAGTTCCAGAAATGGCTACACCTTC.

The V and J genes are TRBV6-5 and TRBJ2-5; tentatively, D is TRBD2 (7 bases). Germline CDR1 reads MNHEY; CDR2 reads SVGAGI. V lost 6 bases to trimming and J lost 4 bases, with 12 bases between them. CDR3 length: 13 amino acids. The CDR3 DNA reads TGTGCCAGCAGACGGGGGGCTATAGAGACCCAGTACTTC. Translation gives CASRRGAIETQYF.

V is TRBV19 and J is TRBJ2-1, with 8 bases that match TRBD2. The CDR3 covers 14 residues. Germline lookup yields CDR1 LNHDA and CDR2 SQIVND (reference sequence). V trimming: 5 bases; J trimming: 5 bases; junction bases outside the gene matches: 5. CDR3 sequence: CASSRLAGNNEQFF. CDR3 nucleotides: TGTGCCAGTAGTCGTCTAGCGGGCAACAATGAGCAGTTCTTC.

The chain uses TRBV6-1 and TRBJ2-7; D unresolved. Germline V lookup: CDR1 MNHNS, CDR2 SASEGT. The ends were cut back, 3 bases at V and 4 bases at J, with 4 bases in the middle. The CDR3 spans 11 residues. This CDR3 reads CASSDRYEQYF. CDR3 nucleotide sequence: TGTGCCAGCAGTGACAGATACGAGCAGTACTTC.

This chain uses TRBV19 with TRBJ1-5, with D perhaps TRBD1 (6 bases). This CDR3 has 15 amino acids. V lost 3 bases and J 4 bases, leaving 13 bases between the germline ends. CDR1 and CDR2 (germline): LNHDA, SQIVND (reference sequence). DNA of the CDR3: TGTGCCAGTAGTATGGTCACAGGGCCGAATCAGCCCCAGCATTTT. This translates into CASSMVTGPNQPQHF.

The chain employs TRBV11-2 and TRBJ2-7; 10 positions match TRBD2. This CDR3 is built from 15 residues. Trimming took 1 base from V and 8 from J; bases not matched to a gene: 8. The germline V gene encodes CDR1 SGHAT and CDR2 FQNNGV. This chain's CDR3 is CASSLGSSGGTKQYF. In nucleotides, the CDR3 is TGTGCCAGCAGCTTAGGGTCTAGCGGGGGTACGAAGCAGTACTTC.

The genes are TRBV19 and TRBJ2-5; tentative D call: TRBD2 (5 bases). Per the germline V gene, CDR1 is LNHDA and CDR2 is SQIVND (reference sequence). The CDR3 spans 13 residues. V gave up 8 bases and J gave up 3 bases, with 13 bases separating them. The DNA of the CDR3 is TGTGCCAGTGCCCCTCGGGGAAAAGAGACCCAGTACTTC. This encodes CASAPRGKETQYF.

V is TRBV30 and J is TRBJ2-7; D call uncertain. The CDR3 consists of 11 residues. V lost 3 bases and J 7 bases, leaving 10 bases between the germline ends. Germline V gene lookup returns CDR1 GTSNPN and CDR2 SVGIG (reference sequence). The CDR3 bases are TGTGCCTGGAGATTGGCTTTAGAGCAGTACTTC. Translated: CAWRLALEQYF.

The chain carries TRBV6-5 and TRBJ2-3, with D perhaps matching TRBD1 (5 bases). This CDR3 comprises 14 residues. V was cut by 8 bases and J by 1 base, with 13 bases left in between. The germline V gene has CDR1 MNHEY and CDR2 SVGAGI. This CDR3 is CASQTAGRTDTQYF. The CDR3 DNA follows: TGTGCCAGCCAAACGGCAGGGCGCACAGATACGCAGTATTTT.

This chain connects TRBV11-2 to TRBJ1-5; D not certain. The V end lost 5 bases, the J end lost 0 bases, and 11 bases lay between the germline ends. This CDR3 has 15 amino acids. CDR1 and CDR2 from the germline V gene are SGHAT and FQNNGV. The CDR3 here is CASSLTGGSNQPQHF. CDR3 nucleotides: TGTGCCAGCAGCCTGACCGGAGGTAGCAATCAGCCCCAGCATTTT.

The chain couples TRBV27 to TRBJ2-7; 12 positions match TRBD2. Germline trimming cut 2 bases from V and 0 bases from J; bases unmatched to any gene: 5. This CDR3 has 17 residues. Germline-derived CDR1 and CDR2 are MNHEY and SMNVEV (reference sequence). The CDR3 spells CASSLRTSGTLSYEQYF. The CDR3 region has the DNA TGTGCCAGCAGTTTAAGGACTAGCGGGACCCTCTCCTACGAGCAGTACTTC.

This sequence joins TRBV19 and TRBJ1-5, with 9 nucleotides matching TRBD1. CDR3 length equals 14 residues. Germline CDR1 reads LNHDA; CDR2 reads SQIVND (reference sequence). Trimming at V came to 5 bases and at J to 9 bases, leaving 8 bases not matched to a gene. CDR3 DNA: TGTGCCAGTAGTTCATCGACAGGGGGGACGCCCCAGCATTTT. Translation gives CASSSSTGGTPQHF.

This sequence joins TRBV6-6 and TRBJ2-5, with 11 nucleotides matching TRBD2. After removal of 6 bases from V and 4 bases from J, the junction contained 10 bases not matched to a gene. CDR1 and CDR2 (germline): MNHNY, SVGAGI (reference sequence). This CDR3 spans 16 amino acids. The CDR3 sequence is CASRLTSGRDRETQYF. CDR3 nucleotide sequence: TGTGCCAGCAGACTCACTAGCGGGAGAGATCGAGAGACCCAGTACTTC.

The V and J genes are TRBV6-5 and TRBJ1-6; D is possibly TRBD1 (6 bases). The length of the CDR3 is 14 residues. Germline CDR1 MNHEY, CDR2 SVGAGI. Between the trimmed V and J ends, which lost 4 bases and 8 bases, there was a span of 12 bases. CDR3 loop: CASSSARGDSPLHF. CDR3 in DNA: TGTGCCAGCAGTTCAGCCAGGGGAGATTCACCCCTCCACTTT.

This chain links TRBV5-1 with TRBJ2-1; 9 bases match TRBD2. The germline V gene encodes CDR1 SGHRS and CDR2 YFSETQ. CDR3 length: 15 amino acids. The V gene end was trimmed by 0 bases and the J gene end by 4 bases; junction bases not matched to a gene: 2. In DNA, the CDR3 is TGCGCCAGCAGCTTGGGGGCGGGAGGGTACAATGAGCAGTTCTTC. Residues: CASSLGAGGYNEQFF. Full variable domain (outside the CDR3, taken from reference TRBV5-1 and TRBJ2-1): KAGVTQTPRYLIKTRGQQVTLSCSPISGHRSVSWYQQTPGQGLQFLFEYFSETQRNKGNFPGRFSGRQFSNSRSEMNVSTLELGDSALYLCASSLGAGGYNEQFFGPGTRLTVL.

J is TRBJ1-6 and V is TRBV6-1, with D perhaps matching TRBD1 (6 bases). The ends were cut back, 4 bases at V and 7 bases at J, with 17 bases in the middle. CDR3 length: 16 residues. Germline-derived CDR1 and CDR2 are MNHNS and SASEGT. The CDR3 DNA reads TGTGCCAGCAGTGCGGTCCGGGGGGGCCTCAATTCACCCCTCCACTTT. It specifies CASSAVRGGLNSPLHF.

This chain joins TRBV30 and TRBJ1-4; 8 nucleotides agree with TRBD1. Germline V gene sequence: CDR1 GTSNPN, CDR2 SVGIG (reference sequence). With V trimmed by 1 base and J by 8 bases, 6 bases remained unmatched. The CDR3 is 14 residues long. In DNA, the CDR3 is TGTGCCTGGAGTGCAGGGACAGGAAAAGAAAAACTGTTTTTT. This codes for CAWSAGTGKEKLFF.

V gene TRBV5-1 combines with J gene TRBJ1-2; possibly TRBD1 for D (6 bases). The V and J ends lost 4 bases and 0 bases respectively, with 13 bases between them. The CDR3 is 15 residues long. CDR1 is SGHRS and CDR2 is YFSETQ in the germline V gene. The CDR3 is CASSTGQTSNYGYTF. DNA of the CDR3: TGCGCCAGCAGCACCGGACAGACCTCTAACTATGGCTACACCTTC.

The genes are TRBV6-5 and TRBJ2-5; possibly TRBD2 for D (7 bases). The CDR3 length is 15 residues. Between the trimmed V and J ends, which lost 9 bases and 10 bases, there was a span of 27 bases. Germline assignment: CDR1 MNHEY and CDR2 SVGAGI. The CDR3, as DNA: TGTGCCAGTAAAAGCCCCTTGGGGGGGGCGGTAAACCAGTACTTC. It encodes CASKSPLGGAVNQYF.

In this sample, this clone turned up once. The chain uses TRBV4-1 and TRBJ1-1; TRBD1 matches 11 bases. In germline, CDR1 is MGHRA, CDR2 YSYEKL. This CDR3 is 15 amino acids long. The ends lost 3 bases at V and 5 bases at J; junction bases unmatched: 5. The CDR3 coding sequence is TGCGCCAGCAGCCAGACCGGACAGGGGGCAACTGAAGCTTTCTTT. Translation: CASSQTGQGATEAFF.

This sequence joins TRBV6-1 and TRBJ1-5, with unresolved D. Per germline, CDR1 MNHNS and CDR2 SASEGT. Deletions cut 3 bases from V and 5 bases from J, with 8 bases between. The CDR3 covers 13 residues. CDR3 region: CASSDQRDQPQHF. DNA for the CDR3: TGTGCCAGCAGTGATCAAAGGGATCAGCCCCAGCATTTT.

The chain couples TRBV5-1 to TRBJ2-3; 11 positions match TRBD2. V dropped 4 bases and J dropped 4; count of bases not matched to a gene: 23. CDR3 length: 21 residues. CDR1 is SGHRS and CDR2 is YFSETQ in the germline V gene. Here the CDR3 DNA reads TGCGCCAGCAGCCACTCGCTGAAGATAGCGGGAGGGCCCTCCCGGCCAGATACGCAGTATTTT. Translation gives CASSHSLKIAGGPSRPDTQYF.

This clone is a singleton in its sample. This chain links TRBV5-1 with TRBJ2-1, with D perhaps given as TRBD1 or TRBD2 (5 bases each). Per the germline V gene, CDR1 is SGHRS and CDR2 is YFSETQ. The V and J ends lost 0 bases and 16 bases respectively, with 17 bases between them. This CDR3 is built from 13 residues. The CDR3 DNA reads TGCGCCAGCAGCTTGGGGGACGTGGGCGGGCCCTTCTTC. It specifies CASSLGDVGGPFF.

This chain joins TRBV5-1 and TRBJ2-7, with 7 bases that match TRBD1. The CDR3 extends over 13 amino acids. The V segment lost 0 bases and the J segment 7 bases; nucleotides outside the gene matches: 4. Germline lookup yields CDR1 SGHRS and CDR2 YFSETQ. The CDR3 coding sequence is TGCGCCAGCAGCTTGGACAGGGGTAGAGAGCAGTACTTC. Protein sequence: CASSLDRGREQYF.

The chain combines TRBV2 with TRBJ2-7; possibly TRBD2 for D (6 bases). This CDR3 has 14 amino acids. Germline CDR1 is SNHLY and CDR2 is FYNNEI. V lost 6 bases and J lost 0, with 12 bases in between. The CDR3 here is CASSGTLVSYEQYF. Here the CDR3 DNA reads TGTGCCAGCAGCGGGACTCTAGTCTCCTACGAGCAGTACTTC.

The gene calls are TRBV27 and TRBJ1-2; the match to TRBD1 covers 8 bases. With V trimmed by 5 bases and J by 6 bases, 8 bases remained unmatched. Germline CDR1 reads MNHEY; CDR2 reads SMNVEV (reference sequence). The CDR3 runs to 14 residues. The CDR3 nucleotides read TGTGCCAGCAGTCCCTGGACAGGGTTAAATGGCTACACCTTC. It specifies CASSPWTGLNGYTF.

The chain combines TRBV20-1 with TRBJ1-4; D is unclear. CDR1 DFQATT and CDR2 SNEGSKA come from the germline V gene (reference sequence). V was pared by 1 base and J by 7 bases, with 4 bases between. This CDR3 contains 11 residues. CDR3 nucleotides: TGCAGTGCTAGAGTTGGTGAAAAACTGTTTTTT. Amino acids: CSARVGEKLFF.

V gene TRBV27 combines with J gene TRBJ1-1; TRBD1 matches 7 bases. J was trimmed by 1 base and V by 5 bases; bases with no gene match: 7. The CDR3 loop spans 15 amino acids. Germline lookup yields CDR1 MNHEY and CDR2 SMNVEV (reference sequence). CDR3 sequence reads: CASSPFGTANTEAFF. CDR3 coding DNA: TGTGCCAGCAGTCCATTTGGGACAGCGAACACTGAAGCTTTCTTT.